Given below is one T cell receptor (beta chain) in context. Its antigen is not known. What was sequenced were expressed TCRB transcripts, since all of the isolated RNA had been reverse transcribed. About 3.4 million reads on average were seen across naive, central memory and regulatory T cell samples. Assay used: immunoSEQ multiplex PCR; TCRdb lists only in-frame clones, some missing. This table has a few hundred thousand clones, around a quarter appearing once. This sample was taken from a study of beta chain features in type 1 diabetes. Whole-study findings and limits: Healthy donors had naive, central memory and Treg TCRB repertoires that appeared less similar than those seen among patients. TCRB rearrangement may or may not be influenced by HLA type; here this remained unresolved.

One heparinised blood draw, averaging about 0.11 L, came from each donor. CDR1 is SQVTM, CDR2 ANQGSEA, per germline. This CDR3 comprises 14 residues. With 7 bases removed from V and 1 base from J, the gap between germline ends came to 15 bases. The chain recombines TRBV29-1 with TRBJ2-3; maybe TRBD2 (5 bases). The material sequenced was central memory CD4+ T cells from blood. The receptor was derived from a man aged 30 to 45 in good health. The CDR3 region is CSAWGAAGTDTQYF. CDR3 DNA sequence: TGCAGCGCGTGGGGAGCGGCCGGCACAGATACGCAGTATTTT.